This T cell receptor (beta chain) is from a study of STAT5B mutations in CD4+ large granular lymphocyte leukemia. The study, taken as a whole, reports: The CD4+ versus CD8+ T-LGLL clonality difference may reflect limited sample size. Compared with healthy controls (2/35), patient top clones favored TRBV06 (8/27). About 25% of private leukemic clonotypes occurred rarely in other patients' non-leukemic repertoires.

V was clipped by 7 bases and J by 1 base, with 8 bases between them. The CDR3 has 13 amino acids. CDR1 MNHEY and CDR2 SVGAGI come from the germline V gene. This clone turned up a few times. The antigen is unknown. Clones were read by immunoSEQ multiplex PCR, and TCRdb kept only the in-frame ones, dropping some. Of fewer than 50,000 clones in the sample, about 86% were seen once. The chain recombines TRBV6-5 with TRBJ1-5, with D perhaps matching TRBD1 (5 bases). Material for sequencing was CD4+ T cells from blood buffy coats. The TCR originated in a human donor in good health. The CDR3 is CASTGGSNQPQHF. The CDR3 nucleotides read TGTGCCAGCACGGGGGGAAGCAATCAGCCCCAGCATTTT.